The next 4 T cell receptor beta chains were all read from a single sample in a study of cytomegalovirus exposure and HLA in healthy donors. A multiplex PCR was run with 60 Vbeta primers and 13 Jbeta primers. Sequencing used immunoSEQ multiplex PCR; TCRdb keeps in-frame clones, though not all of them. The table has some 97,000 clones, roughly three quarters seen once; the top ten hold about 4%. The sequenced sample consisted of PBMCs. These receptors all stem from a woman between 50 and 59 years old in good health and CMV-seropositive.

The chain couples TRBV2 to TRBJ2-1; weak D call: TRBD1 (7 bases). The CDR3 has 13 amino acids. Trimming shortened V by 6 bases and J by 5 bases, and 11 bases separated the two germline ends. Germline V gives CDR1 SNHLY, CDR2 FYNNEI. The CDR3 region has the DNA TGTGCCAGCAGGCGGGACAGCCACAATGAGCAGTTCTTC. This translates into CASRRDSHNEQFF.

The V call is TRBV6-6, the J call TRBJ2-3; 13 nucleotides match TRBD2. Germline loops: CDR1 MNHNY, CDR2 SVGAGI (reference sequence). The length of the CDR3 is 16 residues. The V segment lost 6 bases and the J segment 3 bases; nucleotides outside the gene matches: 6. CDR3 amino acids: CASRLTSGGATDTQYF. CDR3 DNA sequence: TGTGCCAGCAGGCTTACTAGCGGGGGGGCAACAGATACGCAGTATTTT.

The V call is TRBV30, the J call TRBJ2-7; 10 bases fit TRBD2. The J segment lost 2 bases and the V segment lost 8 bases, leaving 6 bases of the junction unmatched. This CDR3 contains 13 residues. Germline assignment: CDR1 GTSNPN and CDR2 SVGIG (reference sequence). CDR3 DNA: TGTGCCGGAGGGAGCGGGAGGGCCTACGAGCAGTACTTC. This encodes CAGGSGRAYEQYF.

The CDR3 DNA is TGTGCCAGCAGTTCAACCGGGGAGCTGTTTTTT. Translated, it gives CASSSTGELFF. The chain joins TRBV6-1 to TRBJ2-2; D is undetermined. The CDR3 runs 11 residues. Germline loops: CDR1 MNHNS, CDR2 SASEGT. Trimming shortened V by 5 bases and J by 5 bases, and 3 bases separated the two germline ends.